A selection of T cell receptor beta chains follows, all from one sample in a study of Ad26.COV2.S vaccination and SARS-CoV-2 variants. The repertoire was sequenced with immunoSEQ multiplex PCR; TCRdb's copy has only in-frame clones and lacks some. The sample lists 350,000 to 450,000 clones, approximately 91% seen once, with approximately 1.9% in the top ten. Sequenced material: peripheral blood, taken in a trial of Ad26.COV2.S vaccine versus placebo. The receptors were gathered from a person between 18 and 65 years old who received the Ad26.COV2.S COVID-19 vaccine or a placebo. CDR3s include the opening cysteine and the closing phenylalanine or tryptophan. D genes are given only for firm matches. Part of the rows lack a size; the others show once, few, many or a class for expanded clones.

j_call: TRBJ1-2
v_call: TRBV5-1
clone_size: NA
d_call: NA
cdr3_nt: TGCGCCAGCAGCTGGCCGGGACGGACATCTGGCTACACCTTC
cdr3_aa: CASSWPGRTSGYTF

j_call: TRBJ1-3
v_call: TRBV14
clone_size: NA
d_call: NA
cdr3_nt: TGTGCCAGCAGCCCTTGGGACGCTGGAAACACCATATATTTT
cdr3_aa: CASSPWDAGNTIYF

j_call: TRBJ1-2
v_call: TRBV19
clone_size: NA
d_call: NA
cdr3_nt: TGTGCCAGTAGTATTGGCCTCAGGGCAACTGCTCGTGGCTACACCTTC
cdr3_aa: CASSIGLRATARGYTF

j_call: TRBJ2-2
v_call: TRBV5-1
clone_size: NA
d_call: TRBD2
cdr3_nt: TGCGCCAGCAGCATCACTAGCGGGGCGAACACCGGGGAGCTGTTTTTT
cdr3_aa: CASSITSGANTGELFF

j_call: TRBJ1-3
v_call: TRBV6-5
clone_size: NA
d_call: NA
cdr3_nt: TGTGCCAGTACAGAAATAGGGTGGTCTGGAAACACCATATATTTT
cdr3_aa: CASTEIGWSGNTIYF

j_call: TRBJ2-7
v_call: TRBV12-5
clone_size: NA
d_call: TRBD2
cdr3_nt: TGTGCTAGTGGTTCTCCCGGGACTCAGACTAGCGGGAGGCCCTACGAGCAGTACTTC
cdr3_aa: CASGSPGTQTSGRPYEQYF

j_call: TRBJ2-1
v_call: TRBV24-1
clone_size: NA
d_call: NA
cdr3_nt: TGTGCCACCAGTGAAGGGGGGATCGATGAGCAGTTCTTC
cdr3_aa: CATSEGGIDEQFF

j_call: TRBJ2-7
v_call: TRBV21-1
clone_size: NA
d_call: NA
cdr3_nt: TGTGCCAGCAGCAAAGTAGGGGGGAGCTCCTACGAGCAGTACTTC
cdr3_aa: CASSKVGGSSYEQYF

j_call: TRBJ1-2
v_call: TRBV6-2/TRBV6-3
clone_size: NA
d_call: NA
cdr3_nt: TGTGCCAGCAGTGATTACAGCGACAGGAGGGCAACTAACTATGGCTACACCTTC
cdr3_aa: CASSDYSDRRATNYGYTF

j_call: TRBJ2-2
v_call: TRBV6-5
clone_size: NA
d_call: NA
cdr3_nt: TGTGCCAGCAGTTACTCGATCTTCGTATCCGGGGAGCTGTTTTTT
cdr3_aa: CASSYSIFVSGELFF

j_call: TRBJ2-2
v_call: TRBV5-1
clone_size: NA
d_call: NA
cdr3_nt: TGCGCCAGCAGCTTACAGGGCGTAAGTCGAGGGGAGCTGTTTTTT
cdr3_aa: CASSLQGVSRGELFF

j_call: TRBJ1-5
v_call: TRBV19
clone_size: NA
d_call: TRBD1
cdr3_nt: TGTGCCAGTAGTGGGACAGCAAATCAGCCCCAGCATTTT
cdr3_aa: CASSGTANQPQHF

j_call: TRBJ2-3
v_call: TRBV27
clone_size: NA
d_call: TRBD2
cdr3_nt: TGTGCCAGCAGTCTCTGGGGTAGCGGGGATACGCAGTATTTT
cdr3_aa: CASSLWGSGDTQYF

j_call: TRBJ2-3
v_call: TRBV4-3
clone_size: few
d_call: NA
cdr3_nt: TGCGCCAGCAGCCAAGATCGCGGACTACCAGATACGCAGTATTTT
cdr3_aa: CASSQDRGLPDTQYF

j_call: TRBJ2-6
v_call: TRBV28
clone_size: NA
d_call: NA
cdr3_nt: TGTGCCAGCAGAAGAAATTCTGGGGCCAACGTCCTGACTTTC
cdr3_aa: CASRRNSGANVLTF

j_call: TRBJ1-2
v_call: TRBV24-1
clone_size: NA
d_call: TRBD1
cdr3_nt: TGTGCCACCAGTGAGCCCGGGACAGGGTTCATCGGTGGCTACACCTTC
cdr3_aa: CATSEPGTGFIGGYTF

j_call: TRBJ1-1
v_call: TRBV9
clone_size: NA
d_call: NA
cdr3_nt: TGTGCCAGCAGCCCACGAGGACAGTCGACGACTGAAGCTTTCTTT
cdr3_aa: CASSPRGQSTTEAFF

j_call: TRBJ1-4
v_call: TRBV19
clone_size: NA
d_call: NA
cdr3_nt: TGTGCCAGTAGACGTGATGAAAAACTGTTTTTT
cdr3_aa: CASRRDEKLFF

j_call: TRBJ1-6
v_call: TRBV29-1
clone_size: NA
d_call: NA
cdr3_nt: TGCAGCGTGCGCGAGTCAGGGGAATCACCCCTCCACTTT
cdr3_aa: CSVRESGESPLHF

j_call: TRBJ1-6
v_call: TRBV10-3
clone_size: NA
d_call: TRBD1
cdr3_nt: TGTGCCATCAGGGACAGGGACAATTCACCCCTCCACTTT
cdr3_aa: CAIRDRDNSPLHF

j_call: TRBJ2-5
v_call: TRBV5-4
clone_size: NA
d_call: TRBD1
cdr3_nt: TGTGCCAGCAGCTTGGCAGGGGGCGGGGAGACCCAGTACTTC
cdr3_aa: CASSLAGGGETQYF

j_call: TRBJ2-3
v_call: TRBV5-4
clone_size: NA
d_call: TRBD2
cdr3_nt: TGTGCCAGCAGGGTGGGAGGGGCAGATACGCAGTATTTT
cdr3_aa: CASRVGGADTQYF

j_call: TRBJ2-5
v_call: TRBV4-1
clone_size: NA
d_call: TRBD2
cdr3_nt: TGCGCCAGCAGCCAAGCAAGCGCCGGGACTAGCGCCCAAGAGACCCAGTACTTC
cdr3_aa: CASSQASAGTSAQETQYF

j_call: TRBJ2-7
v_call: TRBV11-2
clone_size: NA
d_call: TRBD2
cdr3_nt: TGTGCCAGCAGCTTAGAGCCCCCGAGCGGGAGGGCCGGCGAGCAGTACTTC
cdr3_aa: CASSLEPPSGRAGEQYF

j_call: TRBJ2-1
v_call: TRBV29-1
clone_size: NA
d_call: NA
cdr3_nt: TGCAGCGGGGGACGCCGTGGGGTTGAGCAGTTCTTC
cdr3_aa: CSGGRRGVEQFF

j_call: TRBJ2-2
v_call: TRBV5-4
clone_size: NA
d_call: TRBD1
cdr3_nt: TGTGCCAGCAGCCGCGGACAGGGGGCTAGCACCGGGGAGCTGTTTTTT
cdr3_aa: CASSRGQGASTGELFF

j_call: TRBJ2-7
v_call: TRBV30
clone_size: NA
d_call: TRBD1
cdr3_nt: TGTGCCTGGAGTCGCGGACAGGGGTTCCACGAGCAGTACTTC
cdr3_aa: CAWSRGQGFHEQYF

j_call: TRBJ1-2
v_call: TRBV18
clone_size: NA
d_call: NA
cdr3_nt: TGTGCCAGCTCACCGATGGAGAGAAGGCTTGGTAGGGGCTACACCTTC
cdr3_aa: CASSPMERRLGRGYTF

j_call: TRBJ2-3
v_call: TRBV11-2
clone_size: NA
d_call: NA
cdr3_nt: TGTGCCAGCAGCTTAGATCGAGTTACGCAGTATTTT
cdr3_aa: CASSLDRVTQYF

j_call: TRBJ2-1
v_call: TRBV6-5
clone_size: NA
d_call: TRBD1
cdr3_nt: TGTGCCAGCAGCAGGGGGTCCTACAATGAGCAGTTCTTC
cdr3_aa: CASSRGSYNEQFF

j_call: TRBJ2-2
v_call: TRBV2
clone_size: NA
d_call: NA
cdr3_nt: TGTGCCCGAGGAGGAGCGGCGAACACCGGGGAGCTGTTTTTT
cdr3_aa: CARGGAANTGELFF

j_call: TRBJ2-7
v_call: TRBV30
clone_size: NA
d_call: NA
cdr3_nt: TGTGCCTGGGGAGGGAGCTCCTACGAGCAGTACTTC
cdr3_aa: CAWGGSSYEQYF

j_call: TRBJ2-7
v_call: TRBV27
clone_size: NA
d_call: NA
cdr3_nt: TGTGCCAGCAGTTTGGCCACAGGGAGCGAGCAGTACTTC
cdr3_aa: CASSLATGSEQYF

j_call: TRBJ1-4
v_call: TRBV28
clone_size: NA
d_call: NA
cdr3_nt: TGTGCCAGCAGCGTGGGGGGTGAAAAACTGTTTTTT
cdr3_aa: CASSVGGEKLFF

j_call: TRBJ1-6
v_call: TRBV19
clone_size: NA
d_call: NA
cdr3_nt: TGTGCCAGTAGTATCACCGGGACAACCGTAAATTCACCCCTCCACTTT
cdr3_aa: CASSITGTTVNSPLHF

j_call: TRBJ2-1
v_call: TRBV29-1
clone_size: once
d_call: TRBD2
cdr3_nt: TGCAGCGTAGCGGGAGGGTCCAATGAGCAGTTCTTC
cdr3_aa: CSVAGGSNEQFF

j_call: TRBJ1-4
v_call: TRBV24-1
clone_size: NA
d_call: TRBD1
cdr3_nt: TGTGCCACCAGTGATGAAACGGGGACAGGCGGAAATGAAAAACTGTTTTTT
cdr3_aa: CATSDETGTGGNEKLFF

j_call: TRBJ2-1
v_call: TRBV5-4
clone_size: NA
d_call: NA
cdr3_nt: TGTGCCAGCACTTCTTACAATGAGCAGTTCTTC
cdr3_aa: CASTSYNEQFF

j_call: TRBJ1-1
v_call: TRBV11-2
clone_size: NA
d_call: NA
cdr3_nt: TGTGGCTGTGCCAGGGGAGAGGGCATGAGTACTGAAGCTTTCTTT
cdr3_aa: CGCARGEGMSTEAFF

j_call: TRBJ2-2
v_call: TRBV29-1
clone_size: NA
d_call: TRBD1
cdr3_nt: TGCAGCGTGAAGGCCTACGACAGGGCGGACGGGGAGCTGTTTTTT
cdr3_aa: CSVKAYDRADGELFF

j_call: TRBJ2-2
v_call: TRBV5-4
clone_size: NA
d_call: TRBD2
cdr3_nt: TGTGCCAGCAGCTCCCCTTTCGGGCTAGCGGGAGTGGGAACCGGGGAGCTGTTTTTT
cdr3_aa: CASSSPFGLAGVGTGELFF

j_call: TRBJ1-1
v_call: TRBV11-3
clone_size: NA
d_call: TRBD1
cdr3_nt: TGTGCCAGTACCAAGGGACAGGCCAACACTGAAGCTTTCTTT
cdr3_aa: CASTKGQANTEAFF

j_call: TRBJ2-1
v_call: TRBV2
clone_size: NA
d_call: TRBD2
cdr3_nt: TGTGCCAGCAGTTTTACTAGCGGAGACAATGAGCAGTTCTTC
cdr3_aa: CASSFTSGDNEQFF

j_call: TRBJ1-1
v_call: TRBV20-1
clone_size: NA
d_call: NA
cdr3_nt: TGCAGTGCTAGTAATGGGAGGAACACTGAAGCTTTCTTT
cdr3_aa: CSASNGRNTEAFF

j_call: TRBJ1-1
v_call: TRBV6-5
clone_size: NA
d_call: TRBD1
cdr3_nt: TGTGCCAGCAGGGACAGGGGGCGCAACACTGAAGCTTTCTTT
cdr3_aa: CASRDRGRNTEAFF

j_call: TRBJ2-7
v_call: TRBV12-5
clone_size: once
d_call: TRBD2
cdr3_nt: TGTGCTAGTGGTTTGGTAGGACTAGCGAGCCCTGTTTCATTCGAGCAGTACTTC
cdr3_aa: CASGLVGLASPVSFEQYF

j_call: TRBJ1-5
v_call: TRBV28
clone_size: NA
d_call: TRBD1
cdr3_nt: TGTGCCAGCAGTCCGTACAGGGGAGTGAATCAGCCCCAGCATTTT
cdr3_aa: CASSPYRGVNQPQHF

j_call: TRBJ2-5
v_call: TRBV5-4
clone_size: NA
d_call: NA
cdr3_nt: TGTGCCAGCACCCGGGGGCCAGAAGAGACCCAGTACTTC
cdr3_aa: CASTRGPEETQYF

j_call: TRBJ1-4
v_call: TRBV27
clone_size: NA
d_call: NA
cdr3_nt: TGTGCCAGCAACAGTCGGGGTACTAATGAAAAACTGTTTTTT
cdr3_aa: CASNSRGTNEKLFF